Below, 14 T cell receptor beta chains from the same sample are listed, as sequenced in a study of regulatory T cells in long-lasting Graves disease (TCRdb year 2021). The receptor library was made with multiplex PCR. Sequencing relied on an Illumina HiSeq 4000. To build TCR beta libraries, CDR3 regions were amplified by Arm-PCR using iRepertoire HTBI primers. The raw public reads went through TCRdb reprocessing: fastp at Q25, MiXCR clone calling, in-frame beta chains kept. Entries that share a CDR3 protein sequence are merged under the most common genes and DNA. This sample is represented by some 600,000 distinct CDR3 sequences; approximately 16% of them were singletons. The ten largest clones take up 9.5% to 15% of the sample. The time point label on this specimen signifies: newly diagnosed GD, antithyroid drugs for less than 3 months. For both TCR sequencing and RNA sequencing, RNA was extracted from PBMCs using TRIzol.

This sample was shared with a second study, whose subject was T cells in Graves' hyperthyroidism and ophthalmopathy.

Source: peripheral blood mononuclear cells (PBMCs), taken at new diagnosis, from a patient treated with antithyroid drugs. Receptors were obtained from a man younger than 35 with Graves disease. Donor details come from another sample of the same person, matched by shared clones.

The V and J genes are TRBV7-3 and TRBJ2-1, with 9 bases identical to TRBD2. This CDR3 has 15 amino acids. The V and J ends lost 7 bases and 5 bases, in that order; junction bases with no gene match: 9. Germline CDR1 is SGHTA and CDR2 is FQGTGA. This CDR3 is CASTPGTSQNNEQFF. The CDR3 DNA reads as TGTGCCAGCACCCCAGGGACTAGCCAAAACAATGAGCAGTTCTTC. Variable domain in full (rest from reference TRBV7-3 and TRBJ2-1): GAGVSQTPSNKVTEKGKYVELRCDPISGHTALYWYRQSLGQGPEFLIYFQGTGAADDSGLPNDRFFAVRPEGSVSTLKIQRTERGDSAVYLCASTPGTSQNNEQFFGPGTRLTVL.

The V call is TRBV20-1, the J call TRBJ2-5, with 12 positions matching TRBD2. The junction had 14 bases not matched to a gene; V was cut back by 7 bases and J by 5 bases. CDR3 length: 16 residues. Germline V gene sequence: CDR1 DFQATT, CDR2 SNEGSKA (reference sequence). As DNA, the CDR3 is TGCAGTGAAGAAACACTAGCGGGAGGAAGGCGGGAGACCCAGTACTTC. This translates into CSEETLAGGRRETQYF.

The table lists this clonotype with a few counts. The chain carries TRBV5-1 and TRBJ1-2; 7 nucleotides align to TRBD1. Germline CDR1 and CDR2: SGHRS and YFSETQ. The CDR3 loop spans 15 amino acids. Unmatched junction bases numbered 6, after V lost 4 bases and J lost 0 bases. CDR3 nucleotides: TGCGCCAGCAGCCGGGGGACAGAAGCTAACTATGGCTACACCTTC. Translating gives CASSRGTEANYGYTF.

This clonotype was seen at least ten times. The CDR3 region has the DNA TGTGCCAGCAGCGTAGCACTCCAAGAGACCCAGTACTTC. Amino acid sequence: CASSVALQETQYF. The rearrangement joins TRBV9 to TRBJ2-5; no definite D call. Deletions cut 0 bases from V and 1 base from J, with 4 bases between. CDR1 and CDR2 (germline): SGDLS, YYNGEE. CDR3 size: 13 residues.

Many counts were recorded for this clonotype. The chain carries TRBV12-3 or TRBV12-4 and TRBJ1-5; 8 bases fit TRBD1. This CDR3 is 14 amino acids long. V was pared by 5 bases and J by 10 bases, with 10 bases of the junction left unmatched. The CDR3 sequence: CASSVQGVLRPQHF. CDR3 coding DNA: TGTGCCAGCAGTGTACAGGGGGTACTGAGACCCCAGCATTTT.

The table lists this clonotype with a few counts. The rearrangement joins TRBV7-3 to TRBJ2-1, with 9 nucleotides matching TRBD1. J gave up 5 bases and V 1 base, and 6 bases lay outside the gene matches. CDR1 SGHTA and CDR2 FQGTGA come from the germline V gene. The CDR3 contains 16 residues. This CDR3 reads CASSLIGRTGDNEQFF. CDR3 bases: TGTGCCAGCAGCTTAATCGGGCGGACAGGGGACAATGAGCAGTTCTTC.

The rearrangement uses TRBV28 and TRBJ1-1; no definite D call. The germline V and J ends were trimmed by 1 base and 0 bases, with 9 bases remaining between them. The CDR3 covers 15 residues. Germline-derived CDR1 and CDR2 are MDHEN and SYDVKM. The CDR3 is CASSLFGEVNTEAFF. The CDR3 coding sequence is TGTGCCAGCAGTTTATTCGGGGAAGTGAACACTGAAGCTTTCTTT.

This clonotype was found many times. V is TRBV14 and J is TRBJ2-5, with D uncertain. The CDR3 runs to 16 residues. The germline V and J ends were trimmed by 0 bases and 5 bases, with 16 bases remaining between them. Germline-derived CDR1 and CDR2 are SGHDN and FVKESK. DNA for the CDR3: TGTGCCAGCAGCCAAGATAGTCGGAGAACCCGGGAGACCCAGTACTTC. Amino acid sequence: CASSQDSRRTRETQYF.

A word on this clonotype: At one end, the junction sequence differs from germline, possibly due to a read error. V and J are TRBV7-6 and TRBJ1-4; D is unclear. The V gene's germline CDR1 is SGHVS and CDR2 FNYEAQ. The CDR3 is 15 amino acids. In DNA, the CDR3 is TGTGCCAGCAGAGAGAAGGGAGCAACTAATGAGAAACTGTTTTTT. Amino acid sequence: CASREKGATNEKLFF.

This clonotype has at least ten counts. The chain carries TRBV12-3 or TRBV12-4 and TRBJ2-1; D is perhaps TRBD2 (6 bases). This CDR3 is built from 15 residues. The germline V and J ends were trimmed by 7 bases and 6 bases, with 19 bases remaining between them. CDR3 protein: CASTQWWQGGNEQFF. CDR3 nucleotide sequence: TGTGCCAGCACCCAGTGGTGGCAGGGAGGCAATGAGCAGTTCTTC.

This clonotype came up a few times. The chain is built from TRBV6-1 and TRBJ1-6; TRBD1 might be the D (5 bases). The CDR3 length is 17 residues. V was shortened by 3 bases and J by 15 bases, with 27 bases between the two germline ends. In germline, CDR1 is MNHNS, CDR2 SASEGT. For the CDR3, the DNA is TGTGCCAGCAGTGATGGGACCTGGTCGACCGCCCATCCGAACCTCCACTTT. Its translation is CASSDGTWSTAHPNLHF.

Worth noting for this clonotype: This could be a read error, since a much larger clone is one nucleotide away. The rearrangement uses TRBV30 and TRBJ2-1; 8 nucleotides agree with TRBD2. This CDR3 is built from 14 residues. The V gene's germline CDR1 is GTSNPN and CDR2 SVGIG (reference sequence). The CDR3 loop reads CAWSSGSSCNEQFF. The CDR3 DNA sequence: TGTGCCTGGAGTAGCGGGAGCTCCTGCAATGAGCAGTTCTTC.

This clonotype came up many times. This chain uses TRBV2 with TRBJ2-7, with no clear D. CDR1 is SNHLY, CDR2 FYNNEI, per germline. The ends were cut back, 0 bases at V and 8 bases at J, with 14 bases in the middle. CDR3 length: 14 residues. The CDR3 DNA is TGTGCCAGCAGTGAAGCGCGGAACCGGAGACAGCAGTACTTC. Translating gives CASSEARNRRQQYF. The variable domain in full, with the rest retrieved from reference TRBV2 and TRBJ2-7, is EPEVTQTPSHQVTQMGQEVILRCVPISNHLYFYWYRQILGQKVEFLVSFYNNEISEKSEIFDDQFSVERPDGSNFTLKIRSTKLEDSAMYFCASSEARNRRQQYFGPGTRLTVT.

This clonotype was picked up a small number of times. The V gene is TRBV3-1, the J gene TRBJ2-5; 7 nucleotides match TRBD1. CDR1 and CDR2 (germline): LGHDT, YNNKEL (reference sequence). The V and J ends lost 3 bases and 5 bases, in that order; junction bases with no gene match: 12. The CDR3 covers 16 residues. The CDR3 DNA reads TGTGCCAGCAGCCAGGAACAGGGGTACTCGGGGGAGACCCAGTACTTC. Protein sequence: CASSQEQGYSGETQYF.